These T cell receptor beta chains were read from a single sample in a study of T cells in Graves' hyperthyroidism and ophthalmopathy. MiXCR, applied by TCRdb to the multiplex PCR reads, yields one record per CDR3 protein. The sample shows hundreds of thousands of distinct CDR3 sequences, over 15% of them seen only once. Sequencing input: blood. These receptors were collected from a woman in her late teens or twenties with Graves' hyperthyroidism. Each CDR3 is given with its conserved first and last residue. A D gene is named only where the DNA matches it firmly. A row's size may be missing; if present it is once, few, many or a size class.

TRBV4-3	TRBJ1-1	.	.	TGCGCCAGCAGCCAAGGGCCCATGAACACTGAAGCTTTCTTT	CASSQGPMNTEAFF
TRBV25-1	TRBJ2-5	many	.	TGTGCCAGCAGTGGAGACCTGAGGTTGGGGAGCGGGGAGACCCAGTACTTC	CASSGDLRLGSGETQYF
TRBV9	TRBJ2-5	.	TRBD1	TGTGCCAGCAGCGTGGGGACAGACATCCGGGGGACCCAGTACTTC	CASSVGTDIRGTQYF
TRBV12-3/TRBV12-4	TRBJ1-5	many	TRBD1	TGTGCCAGCAGGGCCGGACAGGGCAATCAGCCCCAGCATTTT	CASRAGQGNQPQHF
TRBV28	TRBJ2-2	.	.	TGTGCCAGCAGTTTATCGGGGGTGGGCACCGGGGAGCTGTTTTTT	CASSLSGVGTGELFF
TRBV7-6	TRBJ2-2	.	TRBD2	TGTGCCAGCAGCTTAGTGGCTAGCGGGGCCGGGGAGCTGTTTTTT	CASSLVASGAGELFF
TRBV7-2	TRBJ2-1	.	.	TGTGCCAGCAGCCCTTGGGGGGGCCTTCGTAGTGAGCAGTTCTTC	CASSPWGGLRSEQFF
TRBV2	TRBJ2-3	many	.	TGTGCCAGCAGCACAGGGTCCGGGGATACGCAGTATTTT	CASSTGSGDTQYF
TRBV2	TRBJ1-5	many	TRBD1	TGTGCCAGCATGGCGTCAGGGGGCGGTCAGCCCCAGCATTTT	CASMASGGGQPQHF
TRBV5-1	TRBJ2-7	.	.	TGCGCCAGCAGCGGGGGGAATCCCCCTTCCTACGAGCAGTACTTC	CASSGGNPPSYEQYF
TRBV6-1	TRBJ1-4	.	.	TGTGCCAGCAGTGGCAGTACGGGGGAAAAACTGTTTTTT	CASSGSTGEKLFF
TRBV2	TRBJ1-6	few	.	TGTGCCAGCAGTGTTGATCAGGGATTTTCACCCCTCCACTTT	CASSVDQGFSPLHF
TRBV28	TRBJ2-1	.	.	TGTGCCAGCAGTTTAACGGCAGCCTCGCCGGTCCCCAATGAGCAGTTCTTC	CASSLTAASPVPNEQFF
TRBV20-1	TRBJ2-5	.	.	TGCAGTGCCACCAGGGACACCGGCGGGGAGACCCAGTACTTC	CSATRDTGGETQYF
TRBV6-1	TRBJ1-2	many	TRBD1	TGTGCCAGCAGTTCGACAGGGGACCATGGCTACACCTTC	CASSSTGDHGYTF
TRBV18	TRBJ1-6	.	.	TGTGCCAGCTCAACGAACGACAGAGTGCAGGGGAATTCACCCCTCCACTTT	CASSTNDRVQGNSPLHF
TRBV7-2	TRBJ2-5	few	TRBD1	TGTGCCAGCAGTCACAGGGGTATAGAGACCCAGTACTTC	CASSHRGIETQYF
TRBV6-4	TRBJ1-6	.	.	TGTGCCAGCAGTTACGGGGAGGGATGGACACCCCTCCACTTT	CASSYGEGWTPLHF
TRBV2	TRBJ1-1	.	.	TGTGCCAGCAGCATAGGGGGGACAACTGAAGCTTTCTTT	CASSIGGTTEAFF
TRBV7-6	TRBJ2-1	many	.	TGTGCCAGCAGTTTTTTACTAGTCAGGTACGGCTACAATGAGCAGTTCTTC	CASSFLLVRYGYNEQFF
TRBV24-1	TRBJ1-2	few	TRBD1	TGTGCCACCAGTGAAGTGACAGGGCTCGGAGGCTACACCTTC	CATSEVTGLGGYTF
TRBV28	TRBJ2-7	many	.	TGTGCCAGCAGCTCCCCCTCGGAGGGACTTTCCTACGAGCAGTACTTC	CASSSPSEGLSYEQYF
TRBV28	TRBJ2-1	many	.	TGTGCCAGCAGTTTCACAGGGTTTTCCTACAATGAGCAGTTCTTC	CASSFTGFSYNEQFF
TRBV20-1	TRBJ2-5	many	.	TGCAGTGCTAGTCGATTGGGGGGCGCGGGTGAGACCCAGTACTTC	CSASRLGGAGETQYF
TRBV12-3/TRBV12-4	TRBJ1-5	many	.	TGTGCCAGCAGTTTCCCCGGGAATCAGCCCCAGCATTTT	CASSFPGNQPQHF
TRBV11-3	TRBJ2-7	many	TRBD2	TGTGCCAGCAGCTTGATAGGACTAGCGACGTTCCACGAGCAGTACTTC	CASSLIGLATFHEQYF
TRBV20-1	TRBJ1-1	many	.	TGCAGTGCTACTGCTAGACGGACTGAAGCTTTCTTT	CSATARRTEAFF
TRBV29-1	TRBJ1-1	few	.	TGCAGCGTTGTCCAGGTCGGGGCGGACACTGAAGCTTTCTTT	CSVVQVGADTEAFF
TRBV12-3/TRBV12-4	TRBJ1-1	.	TRBD1	TGTGCCAGCAGTTTGACAGGGGCAGAAGCTTTCTTT	CASSLTGAEAFF
TRBV7-9	TRBJ1-4	.	.	TGTGCCAGCAGCCGGACAGTGTTGGCAACTAATGAAAAACTGTTTTTT	CASSRTVLATNEKLFF
TRBV5-1	TRBJ1-3	few	.	TGCGCCAGCAGCATGATTGGACAGCCTGGAAACACCATATATTTT	CASSMIGQPGNTIYF